This T cell receptor beta chain was retrieved from a study of PD-L1 blockade in urothelial cancer (dated by TCRdb to 2015 to 2018). A note on the overall study: Every patient began therapy at some point between 2013 and 2015 and was given atezolizumab 1,200 mg intravenously every 3 weeks. About 90% of the roughly 30 patients were identified as males with urothelial cancer of bladder origin, and a prior smoking history was reported by 18 of 29 patients. Patients had an ECOG performance status of 0 or 1 and had received between 0 and 3 prior chemotherapy regimens. Blood samples were analyzed at two time points: 3 weeks after treatment start (second dose) and 6 weeks after treatment start. Blood samples yielded a median of around 140,000 T cells and around 83,000 unique TCRs, with median clonality roughly 0.085. The study was an exploratory multi-omic analysis of somatic, immune and clinical correlates of response to PD-L1 blockade with atezolizumab in urothelial cancer. Pretreatment tumor samples, along with matched peripheral blood serially collected before and after atezolizumab treatment, were subjected to TCR sequencing. Durable clinical benefit meant progression-free survival longer than 6 months, and TCR features were also tested against progression-free and overall survival. In the same patients, whole exome sequencing and RNA sequencing of pretreatment tumors were performed in addition to TCR sequencing. Durable clinical benefit was achieved by nine patients and was not achieved by 20 patients. Pretreatment blood TCR-seq was available for 30 or so patients, at least one posttreatment blood collection was obtained for around 24 patients, and tumor TCR-seq was available for around 24 patients.

The CDR3 contains 17 residues, cysteine and phenylalanine counted. Only the CDR3 portion is preserved as DNA: 51 bases, with reading frame beginning at the first base. Clipping removes 7 bases from V and 2 bases from J, with 15 as the unmatched junction base count. According to the germline V gene, CDR1 reads SGDLS and CDR2 reads YYNGEE. Synthetic TCR analog templates were spiked into each PCR so that absolute template abundance could be estimated from read counts. The immunoSEQ assay used bias-controlled V and J gene primers to amplify TCRbeta CDR3 regions from genomic DNA. Rearranged TCRbeta segments were sequenced at approximately 20X coverage. The paper's processing steps were these. Clustering was used to correct sequencing errors, and CDR3s were annotated against IMGT so that V, D and J genes could be assigned. Downstream analyses used only productive TCRbeta rearrangements, leaving out any out-of-frame or stop-codon sequences. Clonality was computed as one minus Shannon entropy normalized by the log of the number of unique productive sequences. Fisher's exact test with Benjamini-Hochberg correction, at a threshold of adjusted p below 0.01, was used to find clones that differed between time points or between blood and tumor. Imported from immuneACCESS, the table was reduced by TCRdb to in-frame sequences with V and J called. These copies leave out some clones; in studies compared against another copy, an unresolved V gene accounts for under half, and the cause of the remainder is not known. V and J calls plus clone size are reproduced from that table; the DNA served to infer D and trimming. This sample has around 93,000 clones in its table, and 75% to 90% of those were observed once. Clones ranked in the top ten supply roughly 8% of the sample.

Points the paper makes about the study in general: Improved progression-free and overall survival was associated with having pretreatment peripheral blood TCR clonality below the median. Because of the small sample size (n ≈ 30) and the many exploratory analyses performed, the results are intended to be regarded as hypothesis-generating. Among patients with durable benefit, tumor-associated TCR clones showed greater expansion in peripheral blood 3 weeks after treatment started (n = 22, p = 0.022).

Per the publication, the time point label means: peripheral blood 6 weeks after treatment start. A total of about 31 patients with locally advanced or metastatic urothelial carcinoma, treated at Memorial Sloan Kettering on a trial protocol, made up the cohort. Peripheral blood mononuclear cells were collected pretreatment and during treatment, with between 1 and 8 total time points obtained per patient. The Qiagen DNeasy Blood extraction kit was used to purify genomic DNA from total PBMCs and tumor samples. Collected pretreatment and during treatment, PBMCs were isolated and stored as previously described. With regard to this clone: It has no known antigen specificity. One base away there is no much larger clone; base qualities are not given.

The sample was PBMCs, taken around atezolizumab (anti-PD-L1) treatment. In this chain, TRBV9 is recombined with TRBJ2-3; TRBD2 agrees with 8 junctional bases. The clonotype was recovered from a man between 65 and 85 years old with urothelial cancer. Here the CDR3 is given as CASGTGHGGALTDTQYF. The bases are TGTGCCAGCGGAACAGGCCACGGGGGGGCCCTCACAGATACGCAGTATTTT.